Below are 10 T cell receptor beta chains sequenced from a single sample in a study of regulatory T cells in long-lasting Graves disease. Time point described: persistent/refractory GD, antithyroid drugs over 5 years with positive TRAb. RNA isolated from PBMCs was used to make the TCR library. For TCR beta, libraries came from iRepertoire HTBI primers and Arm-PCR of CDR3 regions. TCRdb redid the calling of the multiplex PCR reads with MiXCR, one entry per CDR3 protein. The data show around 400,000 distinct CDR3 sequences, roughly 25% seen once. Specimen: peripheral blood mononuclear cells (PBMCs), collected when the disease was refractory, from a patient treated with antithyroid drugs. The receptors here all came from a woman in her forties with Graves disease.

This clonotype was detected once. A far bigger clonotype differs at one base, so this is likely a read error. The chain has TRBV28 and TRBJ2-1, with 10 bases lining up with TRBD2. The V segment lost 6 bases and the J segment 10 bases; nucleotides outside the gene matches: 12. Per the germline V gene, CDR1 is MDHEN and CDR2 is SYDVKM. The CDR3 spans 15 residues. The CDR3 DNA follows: TGTGCCAGCAGACGAGGACTAGCGGATGCCTACGAGCAGTTCTTC. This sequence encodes CASRRGLADAYEQFF. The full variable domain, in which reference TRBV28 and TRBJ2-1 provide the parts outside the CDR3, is DVKVTQSSRYLVKRTGEKVFLECVQDMDHENMFWYRQDPGLGLRLIYFSYDVKMKEKGDIPEGYSVSREKKERFSLILESASTNQTSMYLCASRRGLADAYEQFFGPGTRLTVL.

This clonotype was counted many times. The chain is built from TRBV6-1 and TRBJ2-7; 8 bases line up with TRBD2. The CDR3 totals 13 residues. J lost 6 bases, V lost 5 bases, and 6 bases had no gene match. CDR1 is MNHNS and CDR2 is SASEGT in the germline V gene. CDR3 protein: CASSLPGGGEQYF. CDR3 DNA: TGTGCCAGCAGTCTTCCGGGGGGGGGCGAGCAGTACTTC.

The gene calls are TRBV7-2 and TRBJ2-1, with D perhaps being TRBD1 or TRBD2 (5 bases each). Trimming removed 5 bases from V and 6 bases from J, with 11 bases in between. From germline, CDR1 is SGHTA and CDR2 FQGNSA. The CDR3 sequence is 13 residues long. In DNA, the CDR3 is TGTGCCAGCAGCCGTCGGGGCGGCAATGAGCAGTTCTTC. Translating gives CASSRRGGNEQFF.

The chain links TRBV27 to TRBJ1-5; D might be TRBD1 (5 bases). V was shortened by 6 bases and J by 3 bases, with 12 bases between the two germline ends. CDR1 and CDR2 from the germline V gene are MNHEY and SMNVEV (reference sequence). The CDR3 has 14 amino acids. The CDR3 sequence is CASSSDSSNQPQHF. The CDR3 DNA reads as TGTGCCAGCAGCTCCGACAGTTCCAATCAGCCCCAGCATTTT.

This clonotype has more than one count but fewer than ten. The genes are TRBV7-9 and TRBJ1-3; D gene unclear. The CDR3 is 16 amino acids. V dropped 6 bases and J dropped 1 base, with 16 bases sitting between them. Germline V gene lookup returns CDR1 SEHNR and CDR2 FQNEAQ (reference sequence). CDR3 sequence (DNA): TGTGCCAGCAGTCGGCCCAGCGACCTATCTGGAAACACCATATATTTT. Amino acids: CASSRPSDLSGNTIYF.

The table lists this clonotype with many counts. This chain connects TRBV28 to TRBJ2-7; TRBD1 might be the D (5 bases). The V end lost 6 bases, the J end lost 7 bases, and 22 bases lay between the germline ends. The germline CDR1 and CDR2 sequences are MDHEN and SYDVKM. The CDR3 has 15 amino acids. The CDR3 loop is CASRRPGPSLWEQYF. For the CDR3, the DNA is TGTGCCAGCAGGCGACCAGGGCCTTCCCTTTGGGAGCAGTACTTC. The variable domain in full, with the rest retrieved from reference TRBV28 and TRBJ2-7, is DVKVTQSSRYLVKRTGEKVFLECVQDMDHENMFWYRQDPGLGLRLIYFSYDVKMKEKGDIPEGYSVSREKKERFSLILESASTNQTSMYLCASRRPGPSLWEQYFGPGTRLTVT.

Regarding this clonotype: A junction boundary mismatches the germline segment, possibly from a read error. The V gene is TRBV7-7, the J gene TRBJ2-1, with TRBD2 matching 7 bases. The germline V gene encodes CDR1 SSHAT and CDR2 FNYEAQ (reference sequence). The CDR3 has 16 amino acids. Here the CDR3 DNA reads TGTGCTAGCAGCCCCCTAGGGAGCGGGATAATCAATGAGCAGTTCTTC. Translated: CASSPLGSGIINEQFF.

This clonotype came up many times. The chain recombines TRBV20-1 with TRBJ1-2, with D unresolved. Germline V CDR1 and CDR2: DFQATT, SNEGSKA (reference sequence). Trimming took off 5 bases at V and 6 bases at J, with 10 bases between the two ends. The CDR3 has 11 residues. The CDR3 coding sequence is TGCAGTGCTGCCCCCCCGGATGGCTACACCTTC. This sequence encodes CSAAPPDGYTF.

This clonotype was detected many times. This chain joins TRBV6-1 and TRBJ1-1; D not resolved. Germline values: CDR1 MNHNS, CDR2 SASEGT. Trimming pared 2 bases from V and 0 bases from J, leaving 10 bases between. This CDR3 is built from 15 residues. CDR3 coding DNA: TGTGCCAGCAGTGAAAGGACGGGTATGAACACTGAAGCTTTCTTT. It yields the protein CASSERTGMNTEAFF.

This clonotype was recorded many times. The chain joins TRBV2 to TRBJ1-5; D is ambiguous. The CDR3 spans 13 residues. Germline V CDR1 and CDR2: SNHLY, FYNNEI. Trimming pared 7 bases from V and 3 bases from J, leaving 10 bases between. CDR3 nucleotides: TGTGCCAGCACACCGACGCTCAATCAGCCCCAGCATTTT. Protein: CASTPTLNQPQHF.